One sample yielded the 11 T cell receptor beta chains listed below, sequenced in a study of CD8+ T cells in alopecia areata. The sequencing template was cDNA reverse transcribed from extracted RNA. The assay was immunoSEQ multiplex PCR, and TCRdb's table has in-frame clones only and misses some. This sample has about 90,000 clones, with around 44% found just once. Stated treatment: oral pan-JAK inhibitor, 5-10 mg twice daily. Specimen: CD8+ T cells sorted from blood, collected at week 24, from a patient treated with tofacitinib. The receptors originated from a human donor with alopecia areata.

The chain uses TRBV27 and TRBJ2-1, with 7 positions matching TRBD2. The ends lost 6 bases at V and 6 bases at J; junction bases unmatched: 5. The CDR3 is made up of 13 amino acids. Germline CDR1 reads MNHEY; CDR2 reads SMNVEV (reference sequence). In DNA form, the CDR3 reads TGTGCCAGCAGGCCGGGACTATTCAATGAGCAGTTCTTC. It yields the protein CASRPGLFNEQFF.

The chain joins TRBV7-9 to TRBJ2-7; D is ambiguous. V lost 1 base and J 1 base, leaving 11 bases between the germline ends. This CDR3 is 15 amino acids long. Germline CDR1 is SEHNR and CDR2 is FQNEAQ (reference sequence). In nucleotides, the CDR3 is TGTGCCAGCAGCTTAGAGCCCGGATATTCCTACGAGCAGTACTTC. Encoded protein: CASSLEPGYSYEQYF.

The chain combines TRBV7-9 with TRBJ2-5, with 8 bases that match TRBD1. Germline loops: CDR1 SEHNR, CDR2 FQNEAQ (reference sequence). Unmatched junction bases numbered 4, after V lost 1 base and J lost 9 bases. This CDR3 contains 13 residues. CDR3 protein: CASSLGGRGPQYF. CDR3 DNA sequence: TGTGCCAGCAGCTTAGGTGGCAGGGGGCCCCAGTACTTC.

The chain uses TRBV25-1 and TRBJ1-4; no reliable D call. Trimming removed 6 bases from V and 8 bases from J, with 10 bases in between. Germline CDR1 MGHDK, CDR2 SYGVNS. CDR3 size: 12 residues. The CDR3 nucleotides read TGTGCCAGCAGCACACCTGGCGAAAAACTGTTTTTT. Translated, it gives CASSTPGEKLFF. The variable domain in full, with the rest retrieved from reference TRBV25-1 and TRBJ1-4, is EADIYQTPRYLVIGTGKKITLECSQTMGHDKMYWYQQDPGMELHLIHYSYGVNSTEKGDLSSESTVSRIRTEHFPLTLESARPSHTSQYLCASSTPGEKLFFGSGTQLSVL.

The rearrangement links TRBV29-1 to TRBJ2-2; D remains ambiguous. The germline gives CDR1 SQVTM, CDR2 ANQGSEA. This CDR3 comprises 13 residues. V was clipped by 4 bases and J by 2 bases, with 8 bases between them. The DNA of the CDR3 is TGCAGCGTTGCTATGGAAAACACCGGGGAGCTGTTTTTT. This gives the protein CSVAMENTGELFF.

This clone turned up a few times. The rearrangement joins TRBV29-1 to TRBJ1-1; a possible D gene is TRBD1 (6 bases). The germline gives CDR1 SQVTM, CDR2 ANQGSEA. Trimming removed 3 bases at V and 8 bases at J, with 13 bases between. CDR3 length: 12 residues. The CDR3 DNA follows: TGCAGCGTTGATGGGGGGGCCTTCGAAGCTTTCTTT. Its protein is CSVDGGAFEAFF.

This sequence joins TRBV5-1 and TRBJ2-1; no reliable D call. Trimming removed 5 bases from V and 3 bases from J, with 12 bases in between. The CDR3 extends over 14 amino acids. Germline V CDR1 and CDR2: SGHRS, YFSETQ. The CDR3 DNA follows: TGCGCCAGCAGTCTTACCGGCGACTACAATGAGCAGTTCTTC. Protein: CASSLTGDYNEQFF.

About this clone: Other DNA sequences in the same sample also yield this CDR3. V usage is TRBV7-2 and J usage is TRBJ1-1; no definite D call. The CDR3 consists of 14 residues. Trimming shortened V by 2 bases and J by 4 bases, and 11 bases separated the two germline ends. Germline values: CDR1 SGHTA, CDR2 FQGNSA. This CDR3 is CASSLKVEGTEAFF. In nucleotides, the CDR3 is TGTGCCAGCAGCTTAAAGGTCGAGGGCACTGAAGCTTTCTTT.

This clone appeared a few times. This chain joins TRBV7-9 and TRBJ1-5, with D unresolved. The CDR3 is made up of 13 amino acids. V lost 3 bases and J lost 8, with 11 bases in between. The germline V gene has CDR1 SEHNR and CDR2 FQNEAQ (reference sequence). CDR3 sequence: CASSFGIDKPQHF. The CDR3 DNA follows: TGTGCCAGCAGCTTTGGGATAGATAAGCCCCAGCATTTT.

This chain links TRBV19 with TRBJ1-1, with a possible D match to TRBD1 (5 bases). CDR3 length equals 13 residues. V shed 2 bases and J shed 4 bases, with 8 bases lying between them. The germline CDR1 and CDR2 sequences are LNHDA and SQIVND (reference sequence). DNA for the CDR3: TGTGCCAGTAGTATAACGGGGGGCACTGAAGCTTTCTTT. Translated, it gives CASSITGGTEAFF.

This clone has more than one count but fewer than ten. V gene TRBV6-1 combines with J gene TRBJ2-7; D is perhaps TRBD2 (5 bases). The CDR3 is 12 residues long. The V gene's germline CDR1 is MNHNS and CDR2 SASEGT. Deletions cut 5 bases from V and 7 bases from J, with 12 bases between. The CDR3 DNA reads as TGTGCCAGCAGTTTACTAGGAGAGGAGCAGTACTTC. It encodes CASSLLGEEQYF.